This section outlines one T cell receptor (beta chain) sequence together with its context. The antigen remains undetermined. Exclusion of a patient resulted from uncontrolled infection, other autoimmune disease, pregnancy or lactation. Germline CDR1 is SQVTM and CDR2 is ANQGSEA. Deletions cut 6 bases from V and 8 bases from J, with 22 bases between. This CDR3 has 14 residues. These data belong to a study of T cells in Graves' hyperthyroidism and ophthalmopathy. The wider study: The authors collected peripheral blood at initial diagnosis, before any treatment.

Amplification of TCR beta CDR3 regions used RNA as the template. The TCR CDR3 was amplified in a first-round RT-PCR using the HTBI primer set. TCRdb re-called the multiplex PCR reads through MiXCR, storing one row per CDR3 protein. The data hold about 92,000 distinct CDR3 sequences, with under 65% observed a single time. Whole-study findings and limits: The model anticipated ophthalmopathy a median approximately six months pre-onset.

Sequences were obtained from blood. The chain links TRBV29-1 to TRBJ1-1; the D gene is possibly TRBD1 (5 bases). The receptor was isolated from a woman in her 40s with Graves' hyperthyroidism. The chain's CDR3 is CSVKRGGTSGEAFF. Here the CDR3 DNA reads TGCAGCGTCAAACGGGGGGGGACTAGCGGGGAAGCTTTCTTT.